The 23 T cell receptor beta chains presented below share a single source sample, sequenced in a study of cytomegalovirus exposure and HLA in healthy donors. Amplification used 60 Vbeta primers and 13 Jbeta primers. Produced via immunoSEQ multiplex PCR; TCRdb's table is partial and in-frame only. The sample totals some 76,000 clones. The sample consisted of PBMCs. The receptors originated from a boy between 10 and 17 years old in good health and CMV-seronegative.

A note on this clone: At one end, the junction sequence differs from germline, possibly due to a read error. This chain joins TRBV29-1 and TRBJ2-3; D is perhaps TRBD1 (5 bases). The CDR3 loop spans 12 amino acids. The germline CDR1 and CDR2 sequences are SQVTM and ANQGSEA. CDR3 in amino acids: CSVSQPTDKQYF. The CDR3 DNA reads TGCAGCGTGTCACAGCCGACAGATAAGCAGTATTTT.

With respect to this clone: A read error may account for a junction end that differs from germline. The J gene is TRBJ2-7, the V gene TRBV18; 9 bases are shared with TRBD2. CDR1 KGHSH and CDR2 LQKENI come from the germline V gene. The CDR3 sequence is 16 residues long. DNA of the CDR3: TGTGCCAGCGCACCGTGGGGTAGCGGGAGCGTAGGCGAGCAGTACTTC. Its protein is CASAPWGSGSVGEQYF.

The chain carries TRBV5-4 and TRBJ1-1, with D possibly being TRBD1 (5 bases). Trimming stripped 2 bases from V and 5 bases from J, with 10 bases between. Germline loops: CDR1 SGHNT, CDR2 YYREEE (reference sequence). The CDR3 contains 13 residues. The DNA for the CDR3 is TGTGCCAGCAGCTTCCGGGGGGAGACTGAAGCTTTCTTT. This codes for CASSFRGETEAFF.

Regarding this clone: The sample holds other DNA sequences that translate to the same CDR3. The J gene is TRBJ2-5, the V gene TRBV30; tentatively, D is TRBD1 (5 bases). CDR3 size: 13 residues. V gave up 0 bases and J gave up 7 bases, with 12 bases separating them. Germline V lookup: CDR1 GTSNPN, CDR2 SVGIG (reference sequence). The CDR3 region is CAWSVGQGGTQYF. The CDR3 region has the DNA TGTGCCTGGAGTGTCGGCCAGGGCGGGACCCAGTACTTC.

The chain joins TRBV4-1 to TRBJ1-1; D uncertain. Deletions cut 1 base from V and 1 base from J, with 10 bases between. The CDR3 is made up of 15 amino acids. Germline V lookup: CDR1 MGHRA, CDR2 YSYEKL. In DNA form, the CDR3 reads TGCGCCAGCAGCCAAGGTGCGGGCCCGAACACTGAAGCTTTCTTT. This codes for CASSQGAGPNTEAFF.

V usage is TRBV30 and J usage is TRBJ1-5; tentatively, D is TRBD1 (6 bases). The CDR3 contains 15 residues. V was pared by 5 bases and J by 1 base, with 15 bases between. Looked up from germline, CDR1 is GTSNPN and CDR2 is SVGIG (reference sequence). CDR3 amino acids: CAWALQGRSNQPQHF. In nucleotides, the CDR3 is TGTGCCTGGGCATTACAGGGTAGGAGCAATCAGCCCCAGCATTTT.

V and J are TRBV10-3 and TRBJ1-2; D is perhaps TRBD1 (6 bases). Germline V gives CDR1 ENHRY, CDR2 SYGVKD. V was shortened by 0 bases and J by 12 bases, with 11 bases between the two germline ends. The CDR3 has 12 amino acids. CDR3 amino acids: CAISESKQGNTF. As DNA, the CDR3 is TGTGCCATCAGTGAGTCGAAACAGGGCAACACCTTC.

The chain employs TRBV7-9 and TRBJ2-7, with TRBD2 matching 10 bases. Germline V gene data show CDR1 as SEHNR and CDR2 as FQNEAQ (reference sequence). The trim removed 5 bases at V and 2 bases at J, leaving 6 bases unmatched. CDR3 length equals 15 residues. The CDR3 nucleotides are TGTGCCAGCAGCCATGGACTAGCGGCCGCCTACGAGCAGTACTTC. Amino acids: CASSHGLAAAYEQYF.

The chain couples TRBV2 to TRBJ2-5; D perhaps matches TRBD1 (5 bases). This CDR3 contains 14 residues. The germline CDR1 and CDR2 sequences are SNHLY and FYNNEI. V was cut by 3 bases and J by 4 bases, with 12 bases left in between. The CDR3, as DNA: TGTGCCAGCAGTGACCCGGCAGGGCGAGAGACCCAGTACTTC. This gives the protein CASSDPAGRETQYF.

The rearrangement uses TRBV5-6 and TRBJ2-1, with D unclear. The V end lost 4 bases, the J end lost 7 bases, and 6 bases lay between the germline ends. There are 11 residues in the CDR3. Germline CDR1 is SGHDT and CDR2 is YYEEEE. The CDR3 bases are TGTGCCAGCAGCGTCCAGAATGAGCAGTTCTTC. Translation gives CASSVQNEQFF. The full variable domain, completed using reference TRBV5-6 and TRBJ2-1, is DAGVTQSPTHLIKTRGQQVTLRCSPKSGHDTVSWYQQALGQGPQFIFQYYEEEERQRGNFPDRFSGHQFPNYSSELNVNALLLGDSALYLCASSVQNEQFFGPGTRLTVL.

The chain carries TRBV29-1 and TRBJ1-3; TRBD1 agrees at 10 bases. The CDR3 extends over 16 amino acids. Trimming at V came to 7 bases and at J to 3 bases, leaving 12 bases not matched to a gene. The germline V gene has CDR1 SQVTM and CDR2 ANQGSEA. The CDR3 loop reads CSAARSDRGHGNTIYF. The CDR3 nucleotides are TGCAGCGCAGCCCGGTCCGACAGGGGGCATGGAAACACCATATATTTT.

This CDR3 reads CAIRQGTVNTEAFF. CDR3 coding DNA: TGTGCCATCCGCCAGGGAACAGTGAACACTGAAGCTTTCTTT. The V call is TRBV10-3, the J call TRBJ1-1; possible D gene TRBD1, 5 bases. Trimming removed 8 bases at V and 0 bases at J, with 13 bases between. This CDR3 has 14 amino acids. Per germline, CDR1 ENHRY and CDR2 SYGVKD.

V usage is TRBV19 and J usage is TRBJ1-5; the D gene is possibly TRBD1 (5 bases). V gave up 5 bases and J gave up 4 bases, with 15 bases separating them. CDR1 LNHDA and CDR2 SQIVND come from the germline V gene (reference sequence). CDR3 length: 15 amino acids. CDR3 sequence reads: CASSPLGRQNQPQHF. CDR3 bases: TGTGCCAGTAGTCCCTTGGGTAGACAGAATCAGCCCCAGCATTTT.

The rearrangement uses TRBV6-1 and TRBJ1-1; 7 nucleotides agree with TRBD1. From germline, CDR1 is MNHNS and CDR2 SASEGT. The CDR3 runs to 17 residues. V shed 3 bases and J 0 bases; nucleotides not matched to a gene: 10. CDR3 nucleotides: TGTGCCAGCAGTGAGGGACAGACCGGAATCATGAACACTGAAGCTTTCTTT. As protein: CASSEGQTGIMNTEAFF.

This sequence joins TRBV5-1 and TRBJ2-1; 10 positions match TRBD2. The germline CDR1 and CDR2 sequences are SGHRS and YFSETQ. CDR3 length: 17 amino acids. J was trimmed by 4 bases and V by 7 bases; bases with no gene match: 14. CDR3 protein: CASAADPASGGYNEQFF. The CDR3 coding sequence is TGCGCCAGCGCCGCCGACCCGGCTAGCGGGGGATACAATGAGCAGTTCTTC. Full variable domain (outside the CDR3, taken from reference TRBV5-1 and TRBJ2-1): KAGVTQTPRYLIKTRGQQVTLSCSPISGHRSVSWYQQTPGQGLQFLFEYFSETQRNKGNFPGRFSGRQFSNSRSEMNVSTLELGDSALYLCASAADPASGGYNEQFFGPGTRLTVL.

The chain recombines TRBV5-4 with TRBJ2-5; D might be TRBD1 (6 bases). The CDR3 contains 15 residues. Per the germline V gene, CDR1 is SGHNT and CDR2 is YYREEE (reference sequence). Trimming shortened V by 1 base and J by 5 bases, and 15 bases separated the two germline ends. CDR3 protein: CASSLRGRGQETQYF. For the CDR3, the DNA is TGTGCCAGCAGCTTGCGAGGCAGGGGCCAGGAGACCCAGTACTTC.

V usage is TRBV2 and J usage is TRBJ2-1, with TRBD2 matching over 10 bases. Germline assignment: CDR1 SNHLY and CDR2 FYNNEI. This CDR3 has 15 residues. Trimming removed 7 bases from V and 7 bases from J; junction bases left unmatched: 10. Written as DNA, the CDR3 is TGTGCCAGCATTCCGGGACTAGCGAATGTTAATGAGCAGTTCTTC. Amino acid sequence: CASIPGLANVNEQFF.

This chain connects TRBV5-1 to TRBJ1-1; no clear D gene. V shed 2 bases and J shed 0 bases, with 11 bases lying between them. The CDR3 contains 15 residues. Germline values: CDR1 SGHRS, CDR2 YFSETQ. The CDR3 is CASSLGPGLNTEAFF. In DNA form, the CDR3 reads TGCGCCAGCAGCTTAGGGCCGGGGTTGAACACTGAAGCTTTCTTT. The variable domain in full, with the rest retrieved from reference TRBV5-1 and TRBJ1-1, is KAGVTQTPRYLIKTRGQQVTLSCSPISGHRSVSWYQQTPGQGLQFLFEYFSETQRNKGNFPGRFSGRQFSNSRSEMNVSTLELGDSALYLCASSLGPGLNTEAFFGQGTRLTVV.

The chain uses TRBV6-1 and TRBJ2-1, with TRBD1 as a possible D gene (5 bases). The CDR3 has 14 residues. The germline V and J ends were trimmed by 6 bases and 6 bases, with 15 bases remaining between them. The germline gives CDR1 MNHNS, CDR2 SASEGT. This chain's CDR3 is CASRSGAGSNEQFF. CDR3 nucleotides: TGTGCCAGCAGGTCTGGGGCCGGTTCCAATGAGCAGTTCTTC.

The chain combines TRBV7-6 with TRBJ2-3, with a possible D match to TRBD1 (6 bases). The V gene lost 2 bases and the J gene lost 3 bases, with 15 bases spanning the gap. This CDR3 comprises 16 residues. CDR1 SGHVS and CDR2 FNYEAQ come from the germline V gene. CDR3 amino acids: CASSLTGFLSTDTQYF. DNA for the CDR3: TGTGCCAGCAGCTTAACAGGGTTTTTGTCGACAGATACGCAGTATTTT. Full variable domain (remainder filled in from reference TRBV7-6 and TRBJ2-3): GAGVSQSPRYKVTKRGQDVALRCDPISGHVSLYWYRQALGQGPEFLTYFNYEAQQDKSGLPNDRFSAERPEGSISTLTIQRTEQRDSAMYRCASSLTGFLSTDTQYFGPGTRLTVL.

The rearrangement uses TRBV29-1 and TRBJ2-7; TRBD1 agrees at 7 bases. CDR3 size: 13 residues. V lost 7 bases, J lost 0 bases, and 6 bases stayed unmatched. Germline V gene lookup returns CDR1 SQVTM and CDR2 ANQGSEA. The CDR3, as DNA: TGCAGCGCCGAGGGGGCATTCTCCTACGAGCAGTACTTC. Its protein is CSAEGAFSYEQYF.

The chain carries TRBV7-9 and TRBJ2-1; TRBD1 aligns across 9 bases. The CDR3 loop spans 15 amino acids. Germline V gene data show CDR1 as SEHNR and CDR2 as FQNEAQ (reference sequence). The trim removed 5 bases at V and 0 bases at J, leaving 2 bases unmatched. The CDR3 sequence is CASSAGQGSYNEQFF. The CDR3, as DNA: TGTGCCAGCAGCGCGGGACAGGGCTCCTACAATGAGCAGTTCTTC.

This chain links TRBV4-1 with TRBJ1-1; D not resolved. The CDR3 loop spans 11 amino acids. The germline V and J ends were trimmed by 3 bases and 9 bases, with 8 bases remaining between them. The V gene's germline CDR1 is MGHRA and CDR2 YSYEKL. The CDR3 DNA is TGCGCCAGCAGCCATAACGGTAAAGCTTTCTTT. It encodes CASSHNGKAFF.